The 32 T cell receptor beta chains below come from one sample, sequenced in a study of early T cells in non-severe SARS-CoV-2 infection. TCRdb re-called the 5' RACE reads with MiXCR, one entry per CDR3 protein. The sample includes 40,000 to 50,000 distinct CDR3 sequences, 5.4% of them seen just once. The sequencing here drew on whole blood, taken at baseline. Source of these receptors: an adult who was a healthcare worker with PCR-confirmed SARS-CoV-2 infection or an uninfected control (not recorded which).

At least ten counts were recorded for this clonotype. This chain uses TRBV25-1 with TRBJ1-4; D ambiguous. The CDR3 extends over 12 amino acids. Germline V gene sequence: CDR1 MGHDK, CDR2 SYGVNS. V lost 4 bases and J 5 bases, leaving 5 bases between the germline ends. The CDR3 is CASSAGNEKLFF. The CDR3 DNA sequence: TGTGCCAGCAGTGCCGGAAATGAAAAACTGTTTTTT. The full variable domain, with the rest looked up from reference TRBV25-1 and TRBJ1-4, is EADIYQTPRYLVIGTGKKITLECSQTMGHDKMYWYQQDPGMELHLIHYSYGVNSTEKGDLSSESTVSRIRTEHFPLTLESARPSHTSQYLCASSAGNEKLFFGSGTQLSVL.

This clonotype was seen repeatedly, ten times or more. This chain links TRBV30 with TRBJ2-1; 9 nucleotides align to TRBD2. Trimming removed 5 bases from V and 4 bases from J; junction bases left unmatched: 6. CDR3 size: 14 residues. Germline V lookup: CDR1 GTSNPN, CDR2 SVGIG (reference sequence). CDR3: CAWGRLAVYNEQFF. Written as DNA, the CDR3 is TGTGCCTGGGGGCGACTAGCGGTGTACAATGAGCAGTTCTTC.

This clonotype was detected many times. The chain links TRBV20-1 to TRBJ2-7; 11 bases line up with TRBD2. The CDR3 covers 14 residues. With 3 bases clipped from V and 7 bases from J, the junction kept 8 bases outside the gene matches. CDR1 and CDR2 from the germline V gene are DFQATT and SNEGSKA (reference sequence). CDR3 sequence (DNA): TGCAGTGCTAGGGGTGTACTAGCGGGAGTTGAGCAGTACTTC. Its translation: CSARGVLAGVEQYF.

This clonotype showed up many times. The chain couples TRBV28 to TRBJ2-1; no clear D gene. This CDR3 is 14 amino acids long. The germline V and J ends were trimmed by 6 bases and 7 bases, with 16 bases remaining between them. Germline lookup yields CDR1 MDHEN and CDR2 SYDVKM. Written as DNA, the CDR3 is TGTGCCAGCAGCCTAACCGGCTCCCGAAATGAGCAGTTCTTC. Translation gives CASSLTGSRNEQFF.

This clonotype showed up many times. The chain has TRBV28 and TRBJ2-5; no definite D call. Per the germline V gene, CDR1 is MDHEN and CDR2 is SYDVKM. The V and J ends lost 8 bases and 4 bases respectively, with 17 bases between them. The CDR3 consists of 14 residues. CDR3 DNA: TGTGCCAGCGATTTGGGCCCGAGTGGAGAGACCCAGTACTTC. Amino acid sequence: CASDLGPSGETQYF. Full variable domain (missing parts from reference TRBV28 and TRBJ2-5): DVKVTQSSRYLVKRTGEKVFLECVQDMDHENMFWYRQDPGLGLRLIYFSYDVKMKEKGDIPEGYSVSREKKERFSLILESASTNQTSMYLCASDLGPSGETQYFGPGTRLLVL.

This clonotype turned up a few times. CDR3 nucleotides: TGCGCCAGCAGCCAGCAGGCCGGGACTAGCGGGAGTGCTTGGAATGAGCAGTTCTTC. Amino acid sequence: CASSQQAGTSGSAWNEQFF. V gene TRBV4-1 combines with J gene TRBJ2-1; 14 bases are a match to TRBD2. The V segment lost 3 bases and the J segment 7 bases; nucleotides outside the gene matches: 14. CDR3 length: 19 residues. The germline V gene encodes CDR1 MGHRA and CDR2 YSYEKL.

This clonotype was picked up many times. The chain is built from TRBV5-5 and TRBJ1-6; D is unclear. V was trimmed by 0 bases and J by 8 bases, leaving 0 bases between them. CDR1 SGHKS and CDR2 YYEKEE come from the germline V gene (reference sequence). The CDR3 consists of 11 residues. The CDR3 DNA follows: TGTGCCAGCAGCTTGGATTCACCCCTCCACTTT. It yields the protein CASSLDSPLHF.

This clonotype was seen at least ten times. The DNA for the CDR3 is TGTGCCAGCAGTTTAAGCGCAGGGATGGCCTACAATGAGCAGTTCTTC. Its translation is CASSLSAGMAYNEQFF. The V and J genes are TRBV12-3 or TRBV12-4 and TRBJ2-1, with a tentative D call TRBD1 (5 bases). V lost 2 bases and J lost 2, with 13 bases in between. The CDR3 is 16 residues long.

This clonotype was seen at least ten times. This chain joins TRBV18 and TRBJ2-5, with 7 bases that match TRBD1. There are 16 residues in the CDR3. In germline, CDR1 is KGHSH, CDR2 LQKENI. The trim removed 3 bases at V and 2 bases at J, leaving 9 bases unmatched. Here the CDR3 reads CASSPRQGSLQETQYF. The CDR3 nucleotides are TGTGCCAGCTCACCCCGACAGGGTTCGTTACAAGAGACCCAGTACTTC.

This clonotype was seen a handful of times. The chain couples TRBV27 to TRBJ2-7, with a weak D call TRBD2 (5 bases). CDR3 length: 14 residues. V was shortened by 2 bases and J by 2 bases, with 10 bases between the two germline ends. Germline V gene sequence: CDR1 MNHEY, CDR2 SMNVEV (reference sequence). The CDR3 region is CASSLVATAYEQYF. CDR3 in DNA: TGTGCCAGCAGTTTAGTAGCGACCGCCTACGAGCAGTACTTC.

This clonotype appeared many times. This chain joins TRBV11-2 and TRBJ2-4; D call uncertain. The CDR3 sequence is 11 residues long. CDR1 and CDR2 (germline): SGHAT, FQNNGV. V lost 2 bases to trimming and J lost 8 bases, with 4 bases between them. DNA for the CDR3: TGTGCCAGCAGCTTAAGGGACATTCAGTACTTC. Translated, it gives CASSLRDIQYF.

This clonotype was detected ten times or more. This sequence joins TRBV5-4 and TRBJ2-1, with 12 bases lining up with TRBD2. Germline CDR1 and CDR2: SGHNT and YYREEE (reference sequence). V gave up 0 bases and J gave up 7 bases; unmatched junction bases: 2. This CDR3 contains 15 residues. CDR3 bases: TGTGCCAGCAGCTTGGTAGGACTAGCGGGGAATGAGCAGTTCTTC. It is translated as CASSLVGLAGNEQFF.

In its sample, this clonotype was seen many times. In DNA, the CDR3 is TGTGCCAGCAGTTCAGGGGTCGAGCAGTACTTC. Protein product: CASSSGVEQYF. The V call is TRBV28, the J call TRBJ2-7, with a weak D call TRBD1 (6 bases). The germline gives CDR1 MDHEN, CDR2 SYDVKM. V shed 4 bases and J shed 6 bases, with 7 bases lying between them. This CDR3 has 11 amino acids.

This clonotype was picked up many times. The V gene is TRBV5-1, the J gene TRBJ2-7, with 13 nucleotides matching TRBD2. Germline trimming cut 4 bases from V and 9 bases from J; bases unmatched to any gene: 22. This CDR3 is built from 19 residues. Per germline, CDR1 SGHRS and CDR2 YFSETQ. DNA of the CDR3: TGCGCCAGCAGCCCCGGGACAGGGGGAAAACTAGCGGGAGGGCCCGTGCAGTACTTC. Amino acids: CASSPGTGGKLAGGPVQYF.

This clonotype was seen at least ten times. V and J are TRBV5-6 and TRBJ2-2, with D unclear. The CDR3 extends over 14 amino acids. The V gene lost 6 bases and the J gene lost 5 bases, with 14 bases spanning the gap. CDR1 and CDR2 from the germline V gene are SGHDT and YYEEEE. Here the CDR3 DNA reads TGTGCCAGCATCCTCCGCTTTGGGACCGGGGAGCTGTTTTTT. As protein: CASILRFGTGELFF.

The sample holds many counts of this clonotype. This rearrangement joins TRBV29-1 to TRBJ2-1, with 8 bases fitting TRBD2. Germline CDR1 SQVTM, CDR2 ANQGSEA. This CDR3 contains 17 residues. V shed 0 bases and J 3 bases; nucleotides not matched to a gene: 10. The CDR3 DNA is TGCAGCGTTGAAGACCCCGTGATAGCGGGGATCTACAATGAGCAGTTCTTC. This translates into CSVEDPVIAGIYNEQFF.

This clonotype was seen many times. The rearrangement joins TRBV20-1 to TRBJ2-7; the match to TRBD2 covers 9 bases. With 5 bases clipped from V and 1 base from J, the junction kept 9 bases outside the gene matches. The CDR3 loop spans 15 amino acids. Germline CDR1 DFQATT, CDR2 SNEGSKA (reference sequence). The CDR3 sequence is CSALSPLAGSYEQYF. The CDR3 DNA reads as TGCAGTGCTCTCTCCCCCCTAGCGGGGTCCTACGAGCAGTACTTC.

At least ten counts were recorded for this clonotype. The genes are TRBV5-6 and TRBJ2-5; 7 nucleotides align to TRBD2. After removal of 2 bases from V and 3 bases from J, the junction contained 4 bases not matched to a gene. The germline V gene has CDR1 SGHDT and CDR2 YYEEEE. The CDR3 extends over 14 amino acids. The CDR3 sequence: CASSFGAGEETQYF. The DNA of the CDR3 is TGTGCCAGCAGCTTCGGGGCGGGGGAAGAGACCCAGTACTTC.

This clonotype was picked up many times. The V and J genes are TRBV4-1 and TRBJ2-5, with D perhaps matching TRBD2 (6 bases). Trimming took off 0 bases at V and 2 bases at J, with 13 bases between the two ends. Looked up from germline, CDR1 is MGHRA and CDR2 is YSYEKL. CDR3 size: 16 residues. The DNA of the CDR3 is TGCGCCAGCAGCCAAGACCCTAGCGATTTGCAAGAGACCCAGTACTTC. Its protein is CASSQDPSDLQETQYF.

This clonotype was observed at least ten times. V and J are TRBV7-9 and TRBJ1-1, with no clear D. CDR1 and CDR2 (germline): SEHNR, FQNEAQ (reference sequence). V lost 5 bases, J lost 0 bases, and 7 bases lay in between. The length of the CDR3 is 13 residues. CDR3 in amino acids: CASSRSMNTEAFF. Written as DNA, the CDR3 is TGTGCCAGCAGCAGATCCATGAACACTGAAGCTTTCTTT.

The chain carries TRBV7-3 and TRBJ2-1, with TRBD2 matching over 11 bases. The trim removed 5 bases at V and 4 bases at J, leaving 4 bases unmatched. In germline, CDR1 is SGHTA, CDR2 FQGTGA. This CDR3 comprises 15 residues. For the CDR3, the DNA is TGTGCCAGCAGCGAAACTAGCGGGAGTTACAATGAGCAGTTCTTC. It codes for CASSETSGSYNEQFF.

The sample holds many counts of this clonotype. The chain has TRBV6-5 and TRBJ2-1; 14 bases align to TRBD2. J lost 5 bases, V lost 1 base, and 1 base had no gene match. The CDR3 runs to 16 residues. CDR1 and CDR2 from the germline V gene are MNHEY and SVGAGI. The CDR3 DNA sequence: TGTGCCAGCAGTTACTGGGGACTAGCGGGAGACAATGAGCAGTTCTTC. Translation gives CASSYWGLAGDNEQFF.

Ten or more counts support this clonotype. The J gene is TRBJ1-5, the V gene TRBV27; the D gene is possibly TRBD1 (6 bases). V lost 3 bases and J 2 bases, leaving 11 bases between the germline ends. The germline gives CDR1 MNHEY, CDR2 SMNVEV (reference sequence). The CDR3 length is 15 residues. The CDR3 sequence is CASSFGGPGNQPQHF. In nucleotides, the CDR3 is TGTGCCAGCAGTTTCGGGGGGCCAGGCAATCAGCCCCAGCATTTT.

This clonotype came up a few times. The chain links TRBV20-1 to TRBJ1-1; D remains unclear. From germline, CDR1 is DFQATT and CDR2 SNEGSKA (reference sequence). The CDR3 is made up of 14 amino acids. Trimming pared 2 bases from V and 7 bases from J, leaving 17 bases between. The CDR3 here is CSARPWQTGGEAFF. The CDR3 DNA is TGCAGTGCTAGACCCTGGCAGACCGGCGGTGAAGCTTTCTTT.

The table lists this clonotype with a few counts. The chain links TRBV4-2 to TRBJ2-4, with D tentatively TRBD1 or TRBD2 (6 bases each). Trimming pared 0 bases from V and 5 bases from J, leaving 11 bases between. Germline CDR1 LGHNA, CDR2 YNFKEQ. The CDR3 covers 15 residues. The chain's CDR3 is CASSQDRGHQNIQYF. The CDR3, as DNA: TGTGCCAGCAGCCAAGATCGGGGGCACCAAAACATTCAGTACTTC.

There are many counts of this clonotype. The chain carries TRBV5-8 and TRBJ2-1, with 8 bases that match TRBD1. J was trimmed by 3 bases and V by 0 bases; bases with no gene match: 2. CDR1 and CDR2 (germline): SGHTS, YDEGEE. This CDR3 region has 15 residues. The CDR3 region is CASSLGTGSYNEQFF. CDR3 DNA: TGTGCCAGCAGCTTGGGGACAGGGAGCTACAATGAGCAGTTCTTC.

This clonotype has a handful of counts. The chain employs TRBV2 and TRBJ2-7; 10 positions match TRBD2. The CDR3 extends over 12 amino acids. The germline V gene has CDR1 SNHLY and CDR2 FYNNEI. V shed 11 bases, J shed 2 bases, and the junction held 3 bases outside the gene matches. The CDR3 region has the DNA TGTGCCTCTAGCGGGAGACCCTACGAGCAGTACTTC. Protein product: CASSGRPYEQYF.

The sample holds many counts of this clonotype. V gene TRBV6-6 combines with J gene TRBJ2-2; 12 bases agree with TRBD2. This CDR3 region has 15 residues. Germline trimming cut 7 bases from V and 7 bases from J; bases unmatched to any gene: 7. Germline lookup yields CDR1 MNHNY and CDR2 SVGAGI (reference sequence). In DNA form, the CDR3 reads TGTGCCAGCAATCTAGCGGGAGGGATAGGCGGGGAGCTGTTTTTT. Residues: CASNLAGGIGGELFF.

This clonotype appeared a few times. The J gene is TRBJ2-7, the V gene TRBV30; TRBD2 might be the D (7 bases). The CDR3 loop spans 13 amino acids. With 2 bases removed from V and 6 bases from J, the gap between germline ends came to 14 bases. Germline V CDR1 and CDR2: GTSNPN, SVGIG (reference sequence). CDR3 nucleotide sequence: TGTGCCTGGAGTCAGGGGAGGGCCGGCGAGCAGTACTTC. It translates to CAWSQGRAGEQYF.

In this sample, this clonotype turned up many times. The rearrangement uses TRBV6-1 and TRBJ2-1; the D is unclear. Germline assignment: CDR1 MNHNS and CDR2 SASEGT. Trimming pared 4 bases from V and 10 bases from J, leaving 14 bases between. The CDR3 contains 13 residues. CDR3 sequence: CASSGTGPAEQFF. The CDR3 DNA sequence: TGTGCCAGCAGTGGAACGGGTCCAGCAGAGCAGTTCTTC.

This clonotype was seen repeatedly, ten times or more. V is TRBV6-1 and J is TRBJ2-3; 10 bases line up with TRBD1. The germline V gene encodes CDR1 MNHNS and CDR2 SASEGT. The V and J ends lost 0 bases and 3 bases, in that order; junction bases with no gene match: 6. This CDR3 region has 17 residues. The CDR3 region is CASSEAGRGQGTDTQYF. The CDR3 DNA follows: TGTGCCAGCAGTGAAGCGGGTCGGGGACAGGGGACAGATACGCAGTATTTT.

The CDR3 DNA is TGTGCCAGCACCGGGGGACAGGGGGTTTCTAGCGGGACCCTTACTGGGGCCAACGTCCTGACTTTC. It is translated as CASTGGQGVSSGTLTGANVLTF. The chain links TRBV9 to TRBJ2-6, with 11 nucleotides matching TRBD1. Germline lookup yields CDR1 SGDLS and CDR2 YYNGEE. This CDR3 contains 22 residues. V was pared by 6 bases and J by 2 bases, with 22 bases of the junction left unmatched.